Listed below are T cell receptor beta chains from one sample, sequenced in a study of Graves' ophthalmopathy and Graves' hyperthyroidism. Each CDR3 protein gets one entry after TCRdb re-called the multiplex PCR reads with MiXCR. The sample consists of 40,000 to 45,000 distinct CDR3 sequences, approximately 52% of them appearing once. The sequenced material came from peripheral blood. The receptors here all came from an adult man with Graves' ophthalmopathy. The CDR3 runs from the conserved cysteine through the conserved F or W.

v_gene	j_gene	CDR3aa
TRBV9	TRBJ2-3	CASGVEGGGTDTQYF
TRBV7-2	TRBJ2-5	CASSLRWAETQYF
TRBV19	TRBJ2-7	CASSPGQSYEQYF
TRBV2	TRBJ1-2	CASSAWTGAGYTF
TRBV20-1	TRBJ2-3	CSARVGTDTQYF
TRBV5-8	TRBJ1-6	CASSLDATGPSPLHF
TRBV20-1	TRBJ2-1	CSAAPSGTEQFF
TRBV20-1	TRBJ1-2	CSARDIRQGVNYGYTF
TRBV13	TRBJ1-1	CASSSGQGETEAFF
TRBV28	TRBJ2-1	CASSLPAGGLNEQFF
TRBV19	TRBJ2-7	CASSIRGTYEQYF
TRBV6-1	TRBJ1-3	CASSVSGNTIYF